Included here is one T cell receptor (beta chain) sequence, with context. Its antigen is not identified. Each and every patient relapsed after autologous stem cell transplantation, and patients got differing brentuximab vedotin exposure. Best response was recorded as complete response, partial response or progressive disease. Generated by immunoSEQ multiplex PCR, the TCRdb table keeps only in-frame clones and is missing some. The table records fewer than 90,000 clones, approximately 94% of them present only once. The sample belongs to a study of PD-1 blockade in classical Hodgkin lymphoma. Broader study findings: Newly diagnosed patients reportedly had lower baseline TCR diversity than healthy donors. Patients starting nivolumab less than 1 year after ASCT had lower diversity and were excluded from later analyses. Significantly greater TCR diversity emerged by C4D1 in CD4+ cells but not CD8+ cells.

The source of this sequence is a human donor with classical Hodgkin lymphoma. The sequences come from peripheral blood mononuclear cells (PBMCs), collected at baseline.

The CDR3, as DNA: TGTGCCAGCGCGGAGGACAGGCGGGGGACCCAGTACTTC. This sequence encodes CASAEDRRGTQYF. The rearrangement uses TRBV28 and TRBJ2-5, with a possible D match to TRBD1 (7 bases). CDR3 length equals 13 residues. CDR1 is MDHEN, CDR2 SYDVKM, per germline. Trimming shortened V by 8 bases and J by 7 bases, and 17 bases separated the two germline ends.